This TCR beta chain stems from a study of T-cell reconstitution after alpha-beta-depleted transplantation in children. The V gene lost 2 bases and the J gene lost 8 bases, with 9 bases spanning the gap. The CDR3 contains 13 residues. Unique molecular identifiers were incorporated into the prepared TCRbeta library. TCRdb passed the PCR reads through MiXCR, listing each CDR3 protein once. The data show 200,000 to 300,000 distinct CDR3 sequences, with 12% seen just once and roughly 2.8% held by the top ten. This clonotype has a count of ten or more. The clonotype was recovered from a human donor who donated a stem cell graft to a child with acute lymphoblastic leukemia. The source was PBMCs from the stem cell graft donor, collected from the stem cell graft. The chain joins TRBV12-3 or TRBV12-4 to TRBJ1-4; D not resolved. CDR3 in amino acids: CASSLLPGEKLFF. The CDR3 nucleotides are TGTGCCAGCAGTTTATTGCCGGGAGAAAAACTGTTTTTT.